The table lists the clone carrying this TCR beta chain with a few counts. Its antigen is not identified. The data were taken from a study of T cells after yellow fever vaccination. Study-level findings and limits: On re-exposure, the response was weaker but peaked faster, at day 5 versus 15. There was a possibility that FACS-sorted repertoires contained abundant clonotypes contaminating from the bulk population.

In TCRdb, the 5' RACE reads were re-called with MiXCR into one record per CDR3 protein. The sample has 450,000 to 550,000 distinct CDR3 sequences, about a fifth seen once; the top ten hold 13% to 15%. The germline V gene encodes CDR1 SGHRS and CDR2 YFSETQ. The J segment lost 9 bases and the V segment lost 4 bases, leaving 11 bases of the junction unmatched. The CDR3 loop spans 15 amino acids. The chain combines TRBV5-1 with TRBJ2-1, with 9 bases identical to TRBD2. This specimen consisted of PBMCs, obtained 15 days after the yellow fever booster vaccination. This receptor was taken from a young man who received the YFV17D yellow fever vaccine. CDR3 residues: CASSPTSAGGGEQFF. The CDR3 region has the DNA TGCGCCAGCAGCCCTACGTCAGCGGGAGGTGGTGAGCAGTTCTTC.